The 9 T cell receptor beta chains presented below share a single source sample, sequenced in a study of cytomegalovirus exposure and HLA in healthy donors. The primer mix had 60 Vbeta and 13 Jbeta primers. Libraries were prepared by immunoSEQ multiplex PCR; TCRdb keeps only in-frame clonotypes and omits some of them. The table includes about 160,000 clones, roughly 84% detected once. The material sequenced was PBMCs. Source of these receptors: a man aged 50 or older in good health and CMV-seropositive.

This chain connects TRBV27 to TRBJ2-7; perhaps TRBD2 as D (6 bases). Germline V gives CDR1 MNHEY, CDR2 SMNVEV (reference sequence). V was cut by 5 bases and J by 4 bases, with 18 bases left in between. The CDR3 spans 15 residues. The CDR3 bases are TGTGCCAGCAGTGCGGATGTGGCGGGGAGATACGAGCAGTACTTC. Translation gives CASSADVAGRYEQYF.

V gene TRBV6-5 combines with J gene TRBJ1-5, with D unresolved. Trimming stripped 6 bases from V and 7 bases from J, with 19 bases between. This CDR3 region has 15 residues. Per germline, CDR1 MNHEY and CDR2 SVGAGI. Here the CDR3 reads CASSAQEGGMQPQHF. DNA of the CDR3: TGTGCCAGCAGCGCCCAGGAGGGAGGAATGCAGCCCCAGCATTTT.

This chain links TRBV7-9 with TRBJ1-6; TRBD1 matches 10 bases. Germline CDR1 is SEHNR and CDR2 is FQNEAQ (reference sequence). The CDR3 is 14 residues long. The junction had 4 bases not matched to a gene; V was cut back by 6 bases and J by 8 bases. CDR3 in DNA: TGTGCCAGCAGGACAGGGGGCTCGGATTCACCCCTCCACTTT. Protein: CASRTGGSDSPLHF.

The chain combines TRBV11-3 with TRBJ2-3; no clear D. With 2 bases removed from V and 2 bases from J, the gap between germline ends came to 5 bases. The CDR3 is made up of 13 amino acids. Germline V gene sequence: CDR1 SGHNT, CDR2 YENEEA. The CDR3 region has the DNA TGTGCCAGCAGCTTAATAAACACAGATACGCAGTATTTT. Translated, it gives CASSLINTDTQYF.

The count of this clone is one. The V call is TRBV27, the J call TRBJ2-7; D remains unclear. The CDR3 has 15 amino acids. Germline V gene data show CDR1 as MNHEY and CDR2 as SMNVEV (reference sequence). Trimming removed 2 bases from V and 3 bases from J, with 14 bases in between. CDR3 loop: CASSLNRSPFYEQYF. Here the CDR3 DNA reads TGTGCCAGCAGTTTAAACCGGAGCCCGTTCTACGAGCAGTACTTC.

The chain uses TRBV27 and TRBJ2-6; 10 nucleotides line up with TRBD1. This CDR3 is built from 18 residues. V lost 2 bases and J lost 0; bases outside the gene matches: 4. From germline, CDR1 is MNHEY and CDR2 SMNVEV (reference sequence). In DNA form, the CDR3 reads TGTGCCAGCAGTTTAGAGGGACAGGGGCGCTCTGGGGCCAACGTCCTGACTTTC. Amino acid sequence: CASSLEGQGRSGANVLTF.

The V and J genes are TRBV7-6 and TRBJ2-2; 7 bases match TRBD1. J lost 4 bases, V lost 5 bases, and 4 bases had no gene match. Germline V lookup: CDR1 SGHVS, CDR2 FNYEAQ. The CDR3 loop spans 14 amino acids. The DNA for the CDR3 is TGTGCCAGCAGCCAAGGGGGCACCACCGGGGAGCTGTTTTTT. Translation: CASSQGGTTGELFF.

This clone is a singleton in its sample. The chain joins TRBV6-1 to TRBJ2-1; weak D call: TRBD2 (6 bases). CDR3 length: 11 amino acids. The germline gives CDR1 MNHNS, CDR2 SASEGT. Trimming left V 10 bases short and J 9 bases short, with 13 bases between. The CDR3 nucleotides read TGTGCCATTGGTTGGAGGGGTGAGCAGTTCTTC. Amino acid sequence: CAIGWRGEQFF.

J is TRBJ2-3 and V is TRBV11-3; D gene unclear. The CDR3 has 15 amino acids. The germline V gene encodes CDR1 SGHNT and CDR2 YENEEA. Trimming took off 0 bases at V and 0 bases at J, with 7 bases between the two ends. The CDR3 is CASSLERPSTDTQYF. For the CDR3, the DNA is TGTGCCAGCAGCTTAGAGAGGCCTAGCACAGATACGCAGTATTTT.